The 26 T cell receptor beta chains presented below share a single source sample, sequenced in a study of cytomegalovirus exposure and HLA in healthy donors (dated by TCRdb to 2017 to 2019). Libraries came from the immunoSEQ multiplex PCR assay. The multiplex PCR relied on a mix of 60 forward primers for TCR Vbeta segments and 13 reverse primers for TCR Jbeta segments. TCRdb re-hosts the immuneACCESS table, in-frame sequences only. Its copies lack some clones; in the studies checked, an unresolved V gene accounts for under half of them, and the cause for the rest is not known. Counted in this sample were around 160,000 clones; approximately 80% of them appeared once. Of the sample, roughly 10% is held by the ten largest clones. What was sequenced was PBMCs. The receptors originated from a man aged 18 to 30 in good health and CMV-seropositive.

The rearrangement uses TRBV7-9 and TRBJ1-2; 12 bases map to TRBD1. The V gene's germline CDR1 is SEHNR and CDR2 FQNEAQ (reference sequence). This CDR3 is 15 amino acids long. With 4 bases clipped from V and 2 bases from J, the junction kept 2 bases outside the gene matches. CDR3 loop: CASSSGTGGNYGYTF. CDR3 DNA: TGTGCCAGCAGCTCGGGGACAGGGGGCAACTATGGCTACACCTTC.

This clone was recorded once. The chain employs TRBV27 and TRBJ1-1, with TRBD1 matching over 7 bases. CDR1 and CDR2 (germline): MNHEY, SMNVEV (reference sequence). CDR3 size: 12 residues. V shed 4 bases, J shed 8 bases, and the junction held 4 bases outside the gene matches. In DNA form, the CDR3 reads TGTGCCAGCAGTTCATCGGACAGGGAAGCTTTCTTT. Residues: CASSSSDREAFF.

Regarding this clone: At one end, the junction sequence differs from germline, possibly due to a read error. The chain couples TRBV19 to TRBJ1-1, with D unresolved. Germline V CDR1 and CDR2: LNHDA, SQIVND (reference sequence). The CDR3 totals 15 residues. The CDR3 DNA is TGTGCCAGTAGTCTAGACTCCTTAATGAACACTGAAGCTTTCTTT. This gives the protein CASSLDSLMNTEAFF.

The V gene is TRBV9, the J gene TRBJ2-2; TRBD2 aligns across 8 bases. Losses at the gene ends were 6 bases for V and 7 bases for J; bases not matched to a gene: 11. This CDR3 is 15 amino acids long. The germline CDR1 and CDR2 sequences are SGDLS and YYNGEE. The CDR3 is CASNPQAGVGGELFF. CDR3 nucleotides: TGTGCCAGCAACCCGCAAGCGGGAGTGGGCGGGGAGCTGTTTTTT.

The V gene is TRBV15, the J gene TRBJ1-1; D remains ambiguous. Trimming removed 0 bases at V and 4 bases at J, with 12 bases between. Per germline, CDR1 LNHNV and CDR2 YYDKDF (reference sequence). The CDR3 covers 15 residues. CDR3 in amino acids: CATSRDLAPGTEAFF. The CDR3 DNA follows: TGTGCCACCAGCAGAGATCTTGCCCCCGGCACTGAAGCTTTCTTT.

The gene calls are TRBV7-8 and TRBJ1-2; D not certain. The CDR3 has 13 amino acids. Germline V lookup: CDR1 SGHVS, CDR2 FQNEAQ. Deletions cut 6 bases from V and 4 bases from J, with 12 bases between. This CDR3 is CASSPSSGYGYTF. The CDR3 region has the DNA TGTGCCAGCAGTCCAAGTAGCGGCTATGGCTACACCTTC.

The gene calls are TRBV4-3 and TRBJ2-7; TRBD2 is a possible D gene (6 bases). V was clipped by 4 bases and J by 3 bases, with 19 bases between them. In germline, CDR1 is LGHNA, CDR2 YSLEER. The CDR3 runs to 16 residues. The CDR3 sequence is CASSLESGTGLYEQYF. The CDR3 nucleotides read TGCGCCAGCAGCCTTGAATCCGGGACTGGACTCTACGAGCAGTACTTC.

The chain employs TRBV6-5 and TRBJ1-2; D gene uncertain. Looked up from germline, CDR1 is MNHEY and CDR2 is SVGAGI. V dropped 0 bases and J dropped 0 bases, with 8 bases sitting between them. This CDR3 region has 15 residues. The DNA of the CDR3 is TGTGCCAGCAGTTACTCCCCACTGACTAACTATGGCTACACCTTC. Translating it yields CASSYSPLTNYGYTF.

J is TRBJ2-2 and V is TRBV4-1; D is unclear. The ends were cut back, 1 base at V and 11 bases at J, with 11 bases in the middle. Germline values: CDR1 MGHRA, CDR2 YSYEKL. The length of the CDR3 is 13 residues. CDR3 nucleotides: TGCGCCAGCAGCCAAGGCACAGCCCCTGAGCTGTTTTTT. Translation: CASSQGTAPELFF.

The chain couples TRBV30 to TRBJ2-7; 8 bases are a match to TRBD2. J was trimmed by 7 bases and V by 2 bases; bases with no gene match: 16. Per germline, CDR1 GTSNPN and CDR2 SVGIG (reference sequence). CDR3 size: 16 residues. CDR3 region: CAWSNELAAGGGEQYF. For the CDR3, the DNA is TGTGCCTGGAGTAACGAACTAGCGGCCGGAGGGGGGGAGCAGTACTTC.

The V gene is TRBV5-8, the J gene TRBJ2-1; D is perhaps TRBD2 (7 bases). CDR1 SGHTS and CDR2 YDEGEE come from the germline V gene. This CDR3 has 14 amino acids. V dropped 3 bases and J dropped 8 bases, with 15 bases sitting between them. In DNA, the CDR3 is TGTGCCAGCAGCTCTAGGGGGGGCTGGGATGAGCAGTTCTTC. Amino acid sequence: CASSSRGGWDEQFF.

The rearrangement links TRBV23-1 to TRBJ2-6; D is perhaps TRBD1 (5 bases). TRBV23-1 counts as an open reading frame of uncertain function. V lost 4 bases and J 4 bases, leaving 23 bases between the germline ends. The CDR3 sequence is 19 residues long. The CDR3 loop reads CASSLSPDIPCSGANVLTF. The DNA for the CDR3 is TGCGCCAGCAGTCTTTCCCCGGACATCCCCTGTAGCGGGGCCAACGTCCTGACTTTC.

This chain joins TRBV18 and TRBJ2-1; TRBD1 might be the D (6 bases). The germline V gene has CDR1 KGHSH and CDR2 LQKENI. The CDR3 sequence is 13 residues long. Trimming removed 4 bases at V and 10 bases at J, with 14 bases between. CDR3 sequence: CASSRGLKSEQFF. The CDR3 DNA reads as TGTGCCAGCTCACGGGGGCTCAAAAGCGAGCAGTTCTTC. The full variable domain, its missing parts supplied by reference TRBV18 and TRBJ2-1, is NAGVMQNPRHLVRRRGQEARLRCSPMKGHSHVYWYRQLPEEGLKFMVYLQKENIIDESGMPKERFSAEFPKEGPSILRIQQVVRGDSAAYFCASSRGLKSEQFFGPGTRLTVL.

V is TRBV5-4 and J is TRBJ1-2, with 7 bases that match TRBD1. CDR3 length: 14 amino acids. Germline trimming cut 5 bases from V and 5 bases from J; bases unmatched to any gene: 9. Germline V lookup: CDR1 SGHNT, CDR2 YYREEE (reference sequence). The CDR3 loop reads CASRAQGGFYGYTF. The CDR3 DNA is TGTGCCAGCAGGGCGCAGGGGGGCTTTTATGGCTACACCTTC.

The V and J genes are TRBV4-3 and TRBJ1-1, with 8 bases aligning to TRBD1. This CDR3 comprises 13 residues. The germline V gene has CDR1 LGHNA and CDR2 YSLEER. Trimming took 1 base from V and 11 from J; bases not matched to a gene: 6. CDR3 region: CASSQGRGRRAFF. The CDR3 DNA reads as TGCGCCAGCAGCCAAGGCAGGGGGCGGAGGGCTTTCTTT.

This chain uses TRBV30 with TRBJ2-5; D uncertain. From germline, CDR1 is GTSNPN and CDR2 SVGIG (reference sequence). The CDR3 runs to 14 residues. V lost 0 bases and J lost 3, with 11 bases in between. This CDR3 reads CAWSVELTEETQYF. For the CDR3, the DNA is TGTGCCTGGAGTGTAGAACTTACAGAAGAGACCCAGTACTTC.

The J gene is TRBJ2-5, the V gene TRBV4-3; D may be TRBD2 (6 bases). The CDR3 is 16 residues long. The V and J ends lost 0 bases and 4 bases respectively, with 15 bases between them. Germline values: CDR1 LGHNA, CDR2 YSLEER. In DNA form, the CDR3 reads TGCGCCAGCAGCCAAGATCTCGCCCGGCGGGGAGAGACCCAGTACTTC. Its protein product is CASSQDLARRGETQYF.

The genes are TRBV6-1 and TRBJ1-5, with 7 bases matching TRBD1. Germline V gene lookup returns CDR1 MNHNS and CDR2 SASEGT. The CDR3 runs to 14 residues. V lost 3 bases, J lost 6 bases, and 5 bases stayed unmatched. The CDR3 sequence is CASSDRGLLQPQHF. The CDR3 bases are TGTGCCAGCAGTGACAGGGGGTTGCTTCAGCCCCAGCATTTT.

The J gene is TRBJ1-2, the V gene TRBV6-5; no reliable D call. The length of the CDR3 is 14 residues. V dropped 9 bases and J dropped 0 bases, with 14 bases sitting between them. Germline V lookup: CDR1 MNHEY, CDR2 SVGAGI. The CDR3 region is CASRSRTANYGYTF. The CDR3 DNA follows: TGTGCCAGTCGATCCAGAACAGCTAACTATGGCTACACCTTC.

The V call is TRBV2, the J call TRBJ1-1, with D uncertain. With 1 base removed from V and 4 bases from J, the gap between germline ends came to 7 bases. The CDR3 totals 13 residues. Germline V lookup: CDR1 SNHLY, CDR2 FYNNEI. The CDR3 sequence is CASSEGWATEAFF. In nucleotides, the CDR3 is TGTGCCAGCAGTGAAGGATGGGCCACTGAAGCTTTCTTT.

The genes are TRBV14 and TRBJ2-7, with 7 bases aligning to TRBD1. V lost 4 bases, J lost 3 bases, and 6 bases stayed unmatched. The CDR3 has 14 amino acids. Germline V gene data show CDR1 as SGHDN and CDR2 as FVKESK. CDR3 residues: CASSLRDSRYEQYF. The CDR3 DNA sequence: TGTGCCAGCAGCCTCCGGGACAGCCGCTACGAGCAGTACTTC.

The chain carries TRBV19 and TRBJ2-3, with 11 nucleotides matching TRBD1. The germline V gene has CDR1 LNHDA and CDR2 SQIVND (reference sequence). The CDR3 spans 15 residues. J was trimmed by 3 bases and V by 4 bases; bases with no gene match: 3. The CDR3: CASSTDRGPTDTQYF. The CDR3, as DNA: TGTGCCAGTAGTACGGACAGGGGGCCAACAGATACGCAGTATTTT.

This clone was seen a few times. The chain uses TRBV7-3 and TRBJ1-5, with D unclear. V lost 1 base and J lost 5, with 6 bases in between. CDR1 and CDR2 from the germline V gene are SGHTA and FQGTGA. The CDR3 is made up of 13 amino acids. The CDR3 bases are TGTGCCAGCAGCTTAAGGGCAGATCAGCCCCAGCATTTT. The encoded protein is CASSLRADQPQHF.

The chain is built from TRBV27 and TRBJ1-5; no reliable D call. This CDR3 has 14 amino acids. V shed 2 bases and J shed 3 bases, with 8 bases lying between them. The germline V gene encodes CDR1 MNHEY and CDR2 SMNVEV (reference sequence). As DNA, the CDR3 is TGTGCCAGCAGTTTAGGGAGAGACAATCAGCCCCAGCATTTT. Its protein is CASSLGRDNQPQHF.

The chain joins TRBV6-5 to TRBJ1-2; D is ambiguous. Germline CDR1 is MNHEY and CDR2 is SVGAGI. Trimming took off 2 bases at V and 1 base at J, with 8 bases between the two ends. This CDR3 comprises 14 residues. The DNA of the CDR3 is TGTGCCAGCAGTTACGGCAGAATTAACTATGGCTACACCTTC. Translation: CASSYGRINYGYTF.

The rearrangement uses TRBV29-1 and TRBJ2-1; tentative D call: TRBD2 (5 bases). Trimming removed 7 bases from V and 10 bases from J, with 11 bases in between. The CDR3 is made up of 10 amino acids. The germline gives CDR1 SQVTM, CDR2 ANQGSEA. The CDR3, as DNA: TGCAGCGGAGTTCGGAGGGAGCAGTTCTTC. This translates into CSGVRREQFF.